The T cell receptor beta chain under discussion was sequenced for a study of T cell changes during pregnancy in multiple sclerosis. Here immunoSEQ multiplex PCR was the method, and the copy in TCRdb shows in-frame clones only, minus some. The sample includes fewer than 15,000 clones, about nine tenths of them seen just once. Germline values: CDR1 MGHRA, CDR2 YSYEKL. The CDR3 is 16 amino acids. J gave up 4 bases and V 4 bases, and 4 bases lay outside the gene matches. This TCR derives from a female donor in good health, enrolled as a control in a pregnancy study. This sequence joins TRBV4-1 and TRBJ2-1, with TRBD2 matching over 13 bases. The starting material was CD8+ T cells from peripheral blood mononuclear cells, obtained after pregnancy. The CDR3 coding sequence is TGCGCCAGCAGCCTACTAGCGGGGGGGCTTTACAATGAGCAGTTCTTC. Translation: CASSLLAGGLYNEQFF.